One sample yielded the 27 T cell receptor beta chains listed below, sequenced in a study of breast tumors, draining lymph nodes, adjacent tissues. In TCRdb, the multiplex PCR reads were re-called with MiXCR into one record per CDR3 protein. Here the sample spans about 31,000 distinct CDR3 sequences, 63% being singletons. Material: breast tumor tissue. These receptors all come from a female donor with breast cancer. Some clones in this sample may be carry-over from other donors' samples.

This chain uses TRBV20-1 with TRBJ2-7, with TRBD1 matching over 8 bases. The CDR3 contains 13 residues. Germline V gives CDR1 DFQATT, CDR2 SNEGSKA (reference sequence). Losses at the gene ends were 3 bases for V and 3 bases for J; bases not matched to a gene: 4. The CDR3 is CSASRTGFYEQYF. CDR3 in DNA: TGCAGTGCTAGTCGGACAGGGTTCTACGAGCAGTACTTC.

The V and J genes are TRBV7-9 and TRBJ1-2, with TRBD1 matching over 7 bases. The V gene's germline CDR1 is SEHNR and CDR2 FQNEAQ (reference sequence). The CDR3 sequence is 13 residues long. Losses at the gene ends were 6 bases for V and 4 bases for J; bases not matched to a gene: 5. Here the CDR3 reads CASSEGAPYGYTF. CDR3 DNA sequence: TGTGCCAGCAGTGAGGGGGCCCCCTATGGCTACACCTTC.

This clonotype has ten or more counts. Written as DNA, the CDR3 is TGTGCCAGCCGACAGGGGGCTTCTGGGGCCAACGTCCTGACTTTC. This codes for CASRQGASGANVLTF. This rearrangement joins TRBV7-8 to TRBJ2-6; 10 bases line up with TRBD1. The germline CDR1 and CDR2 sequences are SGHVS and FQNEAQ. The CDR3 runs 15 residues. V shed 8 bases and J 1 base; nucleotides not matched to a gene: 2.

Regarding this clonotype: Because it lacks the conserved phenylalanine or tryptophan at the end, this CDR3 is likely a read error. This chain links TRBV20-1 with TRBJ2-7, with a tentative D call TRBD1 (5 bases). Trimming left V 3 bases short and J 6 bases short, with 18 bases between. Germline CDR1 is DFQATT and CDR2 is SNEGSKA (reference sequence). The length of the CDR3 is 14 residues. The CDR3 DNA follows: TGCAGTGCTAGGGATCATGCAGGGCCCCCCGAGCAGTACCTC. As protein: CSARDHAGPPEQYL.

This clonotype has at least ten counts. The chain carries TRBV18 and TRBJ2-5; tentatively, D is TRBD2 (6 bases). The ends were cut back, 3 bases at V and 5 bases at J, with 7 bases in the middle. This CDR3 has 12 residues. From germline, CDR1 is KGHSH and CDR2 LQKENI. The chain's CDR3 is CASSPREETQYF. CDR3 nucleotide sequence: TGTGCCAGCTCACCCCGGGAGGAGACCCAGTACTTC.

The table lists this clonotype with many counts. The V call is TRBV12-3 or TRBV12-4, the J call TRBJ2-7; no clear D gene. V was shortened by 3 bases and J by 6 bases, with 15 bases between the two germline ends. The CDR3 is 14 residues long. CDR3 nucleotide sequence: TGTGCCAGCAGTTTCACTCTGCAAGGTAGCGAGCAGTACTTC. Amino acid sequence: CASSFTLQGSEQYF.

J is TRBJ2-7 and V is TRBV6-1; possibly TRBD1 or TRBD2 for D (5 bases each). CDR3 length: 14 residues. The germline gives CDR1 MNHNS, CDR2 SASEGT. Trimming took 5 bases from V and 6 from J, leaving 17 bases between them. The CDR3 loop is CASSYSLGTVEQYV. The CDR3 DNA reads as TGTGCCAGCAGTTACTCTCTAGGGACGGTCGAGCAGTACGTC.

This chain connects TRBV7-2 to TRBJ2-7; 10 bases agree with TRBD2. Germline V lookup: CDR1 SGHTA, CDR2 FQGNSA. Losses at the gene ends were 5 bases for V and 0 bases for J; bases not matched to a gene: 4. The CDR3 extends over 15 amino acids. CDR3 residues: CASSDSGGSSYEQYF. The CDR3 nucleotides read TGTGCCAGCAGCGATAGCGGGGGGAGCTCCTACGAGCAGTACTTC.

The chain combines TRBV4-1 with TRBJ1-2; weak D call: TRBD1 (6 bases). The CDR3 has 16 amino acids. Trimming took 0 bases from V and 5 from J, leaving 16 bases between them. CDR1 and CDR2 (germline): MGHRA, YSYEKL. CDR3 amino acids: CASSQDPGRGRYGYTF. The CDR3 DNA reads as TGCGCCAGCAGCCAAGATCCAGGGAGGGGGAGGTATGGCTACACCTTC.

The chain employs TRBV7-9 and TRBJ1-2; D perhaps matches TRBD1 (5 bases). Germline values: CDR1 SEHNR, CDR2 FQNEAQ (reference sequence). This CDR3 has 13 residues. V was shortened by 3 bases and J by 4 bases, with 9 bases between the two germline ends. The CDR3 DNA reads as TGTGCCAGCAGCTTGGGGGGGACCTATGGCTACACCTTC. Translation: CASSLGGTYGYTF.

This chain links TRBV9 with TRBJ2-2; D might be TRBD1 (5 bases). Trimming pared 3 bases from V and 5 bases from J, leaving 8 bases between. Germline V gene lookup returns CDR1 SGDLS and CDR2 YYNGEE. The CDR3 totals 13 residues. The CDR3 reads CASSEQVTGELFF. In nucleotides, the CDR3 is TGTGCCAGCAGCGAACAGGTGACCGGGGAGCTGTTTTTT.

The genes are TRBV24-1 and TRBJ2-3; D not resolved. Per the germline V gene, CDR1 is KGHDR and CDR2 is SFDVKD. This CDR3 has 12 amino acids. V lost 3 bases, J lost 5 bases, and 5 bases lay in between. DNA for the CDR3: TGTGCCACCAGTGATATTGGAGATACGCAGTATTTT. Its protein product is CATSDIGDTQYF.

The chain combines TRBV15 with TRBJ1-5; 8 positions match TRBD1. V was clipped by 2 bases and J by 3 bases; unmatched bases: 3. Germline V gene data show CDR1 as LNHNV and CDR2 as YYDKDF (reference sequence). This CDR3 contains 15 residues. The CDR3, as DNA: TGTGCCACCAGCAGAACAGGGGGGGACAATCAGCCCCAGCATTTT. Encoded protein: CATSRTGGDNQPQHF.

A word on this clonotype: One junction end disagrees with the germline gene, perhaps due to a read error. As DNA, the CDR3 is TGTGCCGGCAGCTTATCGGGGTTTTTAGTGGGCCAGCCCCAGCATTTT. It specifies CAGSLSGFLVGQPQHF. This rearrangement joins TRBV7-2 to TRBJ1-5; D not certain. The CDR3 consists of 16 residues. The germline V gene encodes CDR1 SGHTA and CDR2 FQGNSA.

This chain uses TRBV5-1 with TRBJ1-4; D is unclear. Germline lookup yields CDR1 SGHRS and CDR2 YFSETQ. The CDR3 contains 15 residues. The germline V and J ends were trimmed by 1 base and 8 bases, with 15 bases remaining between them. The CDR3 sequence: CASSLKGYPNEKLFF. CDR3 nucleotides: TGCGCCAGCAGCTTGAAAGGCTACCCAAACGAAAAACTGTTTTTT.

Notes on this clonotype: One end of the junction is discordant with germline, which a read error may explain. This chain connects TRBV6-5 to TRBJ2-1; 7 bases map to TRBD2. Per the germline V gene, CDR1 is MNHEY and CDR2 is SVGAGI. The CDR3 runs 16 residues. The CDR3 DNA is TGTGCCAGCAGTTCCTCGGCGGGCGCTAGCGGAAATGAGCAGCTCTTC. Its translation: CASSSSAGASGNEQLF.

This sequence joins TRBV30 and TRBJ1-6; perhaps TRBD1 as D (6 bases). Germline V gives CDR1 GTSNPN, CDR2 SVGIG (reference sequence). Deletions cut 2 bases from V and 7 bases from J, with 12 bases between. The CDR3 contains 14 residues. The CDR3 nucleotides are TGTGCCTGGAGTTTCGGACAGAAGAATTCACCCCTCCACTTT. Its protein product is CAWSFGQKNSPLHF.

The CDR3: CASSAGTRQGLSPLHF. The CDR3 DNA reads TGTGCCAGCAGCGCCGGCACAAGACAGGGACTCTCACCCCTCCACTTT. The rearrangement links TRBV9 to TRBJ1-6; 7 bases are shared with TRBD1. J was trimmed by 10 bases and V by 3 bases; bases with no gene match: 13. Germline V gene lookup returns CDR1 SGDLS and CDR2 YYNGEE. CDR3 length: 16 residues.

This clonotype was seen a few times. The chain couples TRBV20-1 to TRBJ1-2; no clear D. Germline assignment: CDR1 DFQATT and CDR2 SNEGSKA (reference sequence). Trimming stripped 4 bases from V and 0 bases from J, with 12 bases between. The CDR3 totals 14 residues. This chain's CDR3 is CSAIFLCANYGYTF. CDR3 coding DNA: TGCAGTGCTATATTCTTATGTGCTAACTATGGCTACACCTTC.

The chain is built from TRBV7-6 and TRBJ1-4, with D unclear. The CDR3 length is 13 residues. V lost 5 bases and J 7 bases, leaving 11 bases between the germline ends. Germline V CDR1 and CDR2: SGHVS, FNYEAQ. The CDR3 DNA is TGTGCCAGCAGCGCGACTGCTGGTGAAAAACTGTTTTTT. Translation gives CASSATAGEKLFF.

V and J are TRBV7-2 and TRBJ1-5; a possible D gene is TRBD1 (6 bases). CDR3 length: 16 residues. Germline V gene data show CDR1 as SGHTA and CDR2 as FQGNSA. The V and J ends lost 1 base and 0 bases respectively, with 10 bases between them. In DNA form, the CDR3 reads TGTGCCAGCAGCTTAGTTACAGGGCATAGCAATCAGCCCCAGCATTTT. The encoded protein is CASSLVTGHSNQPQHF.

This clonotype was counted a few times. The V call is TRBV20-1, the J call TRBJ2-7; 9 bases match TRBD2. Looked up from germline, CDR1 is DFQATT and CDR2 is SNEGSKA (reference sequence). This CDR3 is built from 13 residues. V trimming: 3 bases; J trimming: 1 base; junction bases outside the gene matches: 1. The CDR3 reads CSASSGSSYEQYF. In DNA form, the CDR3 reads TGCAGTGCTAGTAGCGGGAGTTCCTACGAGCAGTACTTC.

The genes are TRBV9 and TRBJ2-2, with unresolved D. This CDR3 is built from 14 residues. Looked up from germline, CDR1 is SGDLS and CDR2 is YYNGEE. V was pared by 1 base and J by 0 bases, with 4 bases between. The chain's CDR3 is CASSVWANTGELFF. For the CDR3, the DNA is TGTGCCAGCAGCGTATGGGCGAACACCGGGGAGCTGTTTTTT. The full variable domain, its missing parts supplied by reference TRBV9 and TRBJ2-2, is DSGVTQTPKHLITATGQRVTLRCSPRSGDLSVYWYQQSLDQGLQFLIQYYNGEERAKGNILERFSAQQFPDLHSELNLSSLELGDSALYFCASSVWANTGELFFGEGSRLTVL.

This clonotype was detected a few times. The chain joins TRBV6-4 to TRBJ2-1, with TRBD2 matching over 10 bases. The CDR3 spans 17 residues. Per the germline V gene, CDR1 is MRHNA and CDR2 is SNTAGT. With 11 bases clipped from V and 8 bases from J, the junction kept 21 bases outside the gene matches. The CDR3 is CADLEGSGGAEWDEQFF. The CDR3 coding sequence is TGTGCCGACCTGGAAGGGAGCGGGGGGGCCGAATGGGATGAGCAGTTCTTC.

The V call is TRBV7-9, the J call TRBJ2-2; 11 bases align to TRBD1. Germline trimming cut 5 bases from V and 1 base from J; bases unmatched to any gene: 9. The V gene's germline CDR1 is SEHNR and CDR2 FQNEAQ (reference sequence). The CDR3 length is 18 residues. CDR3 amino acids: CASSPRAGQGVNTGELFF. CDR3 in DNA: TGTGCCAGCAGCCCTAGAGCGGGACAGGGGGTGAACACCGGGGAGCTGTTTTTT.

The CDR3 DNA sequence: TGTGCCAGCAGCCTCCTAATGTTGGGGACGGATGAGCAGTTCTTC. Amino acids: CASSLLMLGTDEQFF. J is TRBJ2-1 and V is TRBV9; possibly TRBD1 or TRBD2 for D (5 bases each). CDR1 and CDR2 (germline): SGDLS, YYNGEE. Trimming took off 4 bases at V and 8 bases at J, with 19 bases between the two ends. The CDR3 covers 15 residues. Complete variable domain (other parts from reference TRBV9 and TRBJ2-1): DSGVTQTPKHLITATGQRVTLRCSPRSGDLSVYWYQQSLDQGLQFLIQYYNGEERAKGNILERFSAQQFPDLHSELNLSSLELGDSALYFCASSLLMLGTDEQFFGPGTRLTVL.

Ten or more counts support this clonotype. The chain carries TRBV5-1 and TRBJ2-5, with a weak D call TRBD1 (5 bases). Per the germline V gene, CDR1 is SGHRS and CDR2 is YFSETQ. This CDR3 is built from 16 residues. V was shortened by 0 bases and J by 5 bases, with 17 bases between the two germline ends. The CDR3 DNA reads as TGCGCCAGCAGCTTGGAAAGGGGAAGGTTATCGGAGACCCAGTACTTC. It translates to CASSLERGRLSETQYF.